The subject of this entry is one T cell receptor beta chain. These data belong to a study of blood T cell repertoires in COVID-19. Overall study: Collection of acute and convalescent COVID-19 samples took place in the United States, Italy and Spain.

Germline V gene lookup returns CDR1 MNHEY and CDR2 SVGAGI. The CDR3 consists of 15 residues. V was clipped by 4 bases and J by 6 bases; unmatched bases: 6. Methods used by the authors: It was from reference gene primer amplification that nucleated cell counts were estimated. Here immunoSEQ multiplex PCR was the method, and the copy in TCRdb shows in-frame clones only, minus some. Clone size and V and J calls were adopted from that table, with D and trimming inferred from the DNA. Of 90,000 or so clones listed, 75% to 90% are singletons. This chain uses TRBV6-5 with TRBJ1-6; 7 bases map to TRBD1. Sequenced input: peripheral blood. The receptor comes from a human donor in a cohort sampled during active COVID-19. The CDR3 protein is CASSSFGTVNSPLHF. CDR3 bases: TGTGCCAGCAGTTCGTTCGGGACAGTTAATTCACCCCTCCACTTT.